The 10 T cell receptor beta chains listed next were all sequenced from one sample in a study of Ad26.COV2.S vaccination and SARS-CoV-2 variants. Profiled with immunoSEQ multiplex PCR; TCRdb holds only in-frame clones, not every one. The table has around 450,000 clones, 85% to 90% seen once. Noted treatment: about 20 received Ad26.COV2.S at low or high dose, single or two shots; about 5 received placebo; per-sample allocation not given. Day 63 after the first vaccine or placebo injection was the time point for sampling. Material: peripheral blood, obtained in a trial of Ad26.COV2.S vaccine versus placebo. The receptor source for this set is a person between 18 and 60 years old who received the Ad26.COV2.S COVID-19 vaccine or a placebo.

The chain is built from TRBV27 and TRBJ1-1; no reliable D call. CDR1 and CDR2 from the germline V gene are MNHEY and SMNVEV (reference sequence). V lost 0 bases to trimming and J lost 4 bases, with 12 bases between them. The CDR3 totals 15 residues. The CDR3 is CASSLSWAAGTEAFF. DNA for the CDR3: TGTGCCAGCAGTTTATCGTGGGCGGCGGGCACTGAAGCTTTCTTT.

CDR3 coding DNA: TGTGCCAGCAGTTTAGAGGTTAGCGGATCGAACACCGGGGAGCTGTTTTTT. Its translation is CASSLEVSGSNTGELFF. This chain connects TRBV27 to TRBJ2-2; perhaps TRBD2 as D (6 bases). This CDR3 region has 17 residues. CDR1 is MNHEY and CDR2 is SMNVEV in the germline V gene (reference sequence). Trimming cost V 2 bases and J 0 bases, with 13 bases left between them.

CDR3 bases: TGTGCCAGTAGTATAGAAATCAGGGGTACGCAGTATTTT. It codes for CASSIEIRGTQYF. This chain links TRBV19 with TRBJ2-3; TRBD1 might be the D (6 bases). The CDR3 runs 13 residues. From germline, CDR1 is LNHDA and CDR2 SQIVND (reference sequence). Trimming pared 0 bases from V and 8 bases from J, leaving 9 bases between.

The chain links TRBV15 to TRBJ1-2; D gene ambiguous. The length of the CDR3 is 15 residues. The germline V gene encodes CDR1 LNHNV and CDR2 YYDKDF (reference sequence). The V end was cut by 0 bases, the J end by 4 bases, with 12 bases between. CDR3 nucleotide sequence: TGTGCCACCAGCAGAGATCCGGCAGGCAGCTATGGCTACACCTTC. Protein sequence: CATSRDPAGSYGYTF.

The chain carries TRBV7-9 and TRBJ2-3, with D hard to call. The CDR3 has 15 residues. The V gene's germline CDR1 is SEHNR and CDR2 FQNEAQ (reference sequence). Trimming left V 0 bases short and J 7 bases short, with 14 bases between. The CDR3 nucleotides are TGTGCCAGCAGCTTAGCGGTCCGGACCACCTATACGCAGTATTTT. This sequence encodes CASSLAVRTTYTQYF.

The rearrangement links TRBV3-1 (or the pseudogene TRBV3-2) to TRBJ2-1, with D perhaps being TRBD1 or TRBD2 (6 bases each). This CDR3 contains 15 residues. Germline CDR1 is LGHDT and CDR2 is YNNKEL (reference sequence). V lost 1 base and J lost 7, with 14 bases in between. The CDR3 spells CASSQGGRGGNEQFF. CDR3 sequence (DNA): TGTGCCAGCAGCCAAGGGGGGCGAGGGGGGAATGAGCAGTTCTTC.

This clone appeared once. The rearrangement links TRBV9 to TRBJ2-2; 8 nucleotides align to TRBD2. V gave up 1 base and J gave up 1 base; unmatched junction bases: 3. This CDR3 region has 16 residues. Germline CDR1 is SGDLS and CDR2 is YYNGEE. For the CDR3, the DNA is TGTGCCAGCAGCGTATCCACTAGCGGGAACACCGGGGAGCTGTTTTTT. As protein: CASSVSTSGNTGELFF. The complete variable domain, with remaining parts taken from reference TRBV9 and TRBJ2-2, reads DSGVTQTPKHLITATGQRVTLRCSPRSGDLSVYWYQQSLDQGLQFLIQYYNGEERAKGNILERFSAQQFPDLHSELNLSSLELGDSALYFCASSVSTSGNTGELFFGEGSRLTVL.

This sequence joins TRBV6-5 and TRBJ2-7; TRBD1 aligns across 9 bases. This CDR3 spans 13 amino acids. Germline V lookup: CDR1 MNHEY, CDR2 SVGAGI. J gave up 6 bases and V 7 bases, and 7 bases lay outside the gene matches. This chain's CDR3 is CASTLGTGLEQYV. In DNA form, the CDR3 reads TGTGCCAGCACCCTAGGGACAGGGCTCGAGCAGTACGTC.

The chain carries TRBV18 and TRBJ1-6; 11 positions agree with TRBD1. V lost 2 bases and J lost 7; bases outside the gene matches: 10. CDR3 length: 18 amino acids. Germline CDR1 reads KGHSH; CDR2 reads LQKENI. For the CDR3, the DNA is TGTGCCAGCTCACCATGGGTGTTGCGGGACAGGGGGAATTCACCCCTCCACTTT. It translates to CASSPWVLRDRGNSPLHF.

Comment on this clone: The sample carries other DNA sequences with the same CDR3. The chain combines TRBV5-1 with TRBJ2-5; TRBD1 is a possible D gene (5 bases). V was pared by 0 bases and J by 4 bases, with 10 bases between. The V gene's germline CDR1 is SGHRS and CDR2 YFSETQ. CDR3 length equals 14 residues. CDR3 region: CASSLGTLGETQYF. CDR3 nucleotide sequence: TGCGCCAGCAGCTTGGGGACATTAGGAGAGACCCAGTACTTC. Variable domain in full (rest from reference TRBV5-1 and TRBJ2-5): KAGVTQTPRYLIKTRGQQVTLSCSPISGHRSVSWYQQTPGQGLQFLFEYFSETQRNKGNFPGRFSGRQFSNSRSEMNVSTLELGDSALYLCASSLGTLGETQYFGPGTRLLVL.